A selection of T cell receptor beta chains follows, all from one sample in a study of shared clonotypes between healthy human individuals. Here immunoSEQ multiplex PCR was the method, and the copy in TCRdb shows in-frame clones only, minus some. Of about 2.4 million clones listed, 93% were seen once; the top ten hold more than 0.35%. Sequenced material: naive CD4+ T cells from PBMCs. These TCRs come from a man in his late teens or twenties in good health. Some clones in this sample may be carry-over from other donors' samples. Both conserved end residues are part of each CDR3. A D gene is named only where the DNA matches it firmly. Size is omitted from some rows. Given values are once, few, many or a class for expanded clones.

-	TRBV2	-	TRBJ2-3	TGTGCCAGCAGCTTATATTGGACAGATACGCAGTATTTT	CASSLYWTDTQYF
-	TRBV6-1	TRBD2	TRBJ2-1	TGTGCCAGCAGTGAAGGGTTTATCGCGGGAGCCAGGTTCTTC	CASSEGFIAGARFF
-	TRBV19	-	TRBJ1-1	TGTGCCAGTAGTATATCAGAGGGGCGTTATACTGAAGCTTTCTTT	CASSISEGRYTEAFF
-	TRBV6-6	-	TRBJ1-2	TGTGCCAGCAGTCCAATGACGACAGCCAACAACTATGGCTACACCTTC	CASSPMTTANNYGYTF
-	TRBV14	TRBD1	TRBJ1-1	TGTGCCAGCAGCCTCTTTCCAGGGGGCGCGACGAACACTGAAGCTTTCTTT	CASSLFPGGATNTEAFF
-	TRBV19	TRBD2	TRBJ2-7	TGTGCCAGTAGAACTAGCGGGAGAATAGCCGAGCAGTACTTC	CASRTSGRIAEQYF
-	TRBV28	-	TRBJ1-4	TGTGCCAGCAGCGGGGCTCTGGGCGATGAAAAACTGTTTTTT	CASSGALGDEKLFF
-	TRBV29-1	-	TRBJ2-2	TGCAGCGCCCTACTACCCACAAAAACTAACACCGGGGAGCTGTTTTTT	CSALLPTKTNTGELFF
-	TRBV5-1	-	TRBJ1-2	TGCGCCAGCAGCCTAAAAGGCATCTATGGCTACACCTTC	CASSLKGIYGYTF
-	TRBV6-5	-	TRBJ1-6	TGTGCCAGCAGTTATTTACAGGGCCAGAGGTCACCCCTCCACTTT	CASSYLQGQRSPLHF
-	TRBV28	-	TRBJ2-3	TGTGCCAGCAGTGGGATCGGGGGAACGACAGATACGCAGTATTTT	CASSGIGGTTDTQYF
-	TRBV5-1	-	TRBJ2-2	TGCGCCAGCAGCTTGCCCCCCGGGTCCGGGGAGCTGTTTTTT	CASSLPPGSGELFF
-	TRBV4-1	-	TRBJ2-1	TGCGCCAGCAGCCAAGCCTCCGGGGAGTTGAATGAGCAGTTCTTC	CASSQASGELNEQFF
few	TRBV9	-	TRBJ1-1	TGTGCCAGCAGCGTAGCGGCAGGGAGGAACACTGAAGCTTTCTTT	CASSVAAGRNTEAFF
-	TRBV12-5	-	TRBJ2-3	TGTGCTAGTGGTCAAGAACTAAGCACAGATACGCAGTATTTT	CASGQELSTDTQYF
once	TRBV7-3	-	TRBJ2-7	TGTGCCAGCAGCCTAAGACAGGGAGGCTCCTACGAGCAGTACTTC	CASSLRQGGSYEQYF
-	TRBV7-8	-	TRBJ2-2	TGTGCCAGCAGCTGGAGTCGTCTAGCCAACACCGGGGAGCTGTTTTTT	CASSWSRLANTGELFF
once	TRBV6-6	-	TRBJ1-2	TGTGCCATCCAACGGTGGGGCTATGGCTACACCTTC	CAIQRWGYGYTF
-	TRBV20-1	-	TRBJ2-5	TGCAGTGCTAGAGGCCTGGAGACCCAGTACTTC	CSARGLETQYF
-	TRBV15	-	TRBJ1-5	TGTGCCACCAGCAGACAGGTCAATACTCAGCCCCAGCATTTT	CATSRQVNTQPQHF
-	TRBV29-1	TRBD1	TRBJ1-2	TGCAGCGTTCGGACAGGGGGCGCCCCTGGCTACACCTTC	CSVRTGGAPGYTF
-	TRBV4-2	-	TRBJ2-5	TGTGCCAGCAGCCAGGCACAGGGGCTGGCGGGAGGTCGGGAGACCCAGTACTTC	CASSQAQGLAGGRETQYF
-	TRBV4-2	TRBD1	TRBJ2-5	TGTGCCAGCAGCCAACACGATAAGGACAGGGGAGAGACCCAGTACTTC	CASSQHDKDRGETQYF
-	TRBV10-3	-	TRBJ2-7	TGTGCCATCAGTGGATCGGGTGCTTCCTACGAGCAGTACTTC	CAISGSGASYEQYF
-	TRBV10-3	TRBD1	TRBJ1-4	TGTGCCATCAGTACGGGACAGGGGGCGCCCGGTGAAAAACTGTTTTTT	CAISTGQGAPGEKLFF
once	TRBV19	TRBD1	TRBJ2-5	TGTGCCACCCGGGACAGGGGACAACAAGAGACCCAGTACTTC	CATRDRGQQETQYF
-	TRBV6-1	-	TRBJ1-4	TGTGCCAGTTCGAGGGCAACTAATGAAAAACTGTTTTTT	CASSRATNEKLFF
-	TRBV10-3	TRBD1	TRBJ1-5	TGTGCCATCAGCCCCGACAGGGGTAGCAATCAGCCCCAGCATTTT	CAISPDRGSNQPQHF
once	TRBV28	-	TRBJ1-4	TGTGCCAGCAGTTTACGGGGGATCGGGAATGAAAAACTGTTTTTT	CASSLRGIGNEKLFF
-	TRBV10-3	-	TRBJ1-2	TGTGCCATCAGTGACCCTGGAAAGGCGGGGGGCTACACCTTC	CAISDPGKAGGYTF
-	TRBV19	-	TRBJ1-5	TGTGCCAGTAGTATACGGAGGCGTGATAGCAATCAGCCCCAGCATTTT	CASSIRRRDSNQPQHF
-	TRBV28	-	TRBJ1-4	TGTGCCAGCGGTGGACAGACCCTTAATGAAAAACTGTTTTTT	CASGGQTLNEKLFF
-	TRBV15	-	TRBJ1-2	TGTGCCACCAGCAGAGACAGGGTCTATGGCTACACCTTC	CATSRDRVYGYTF
-	TRBV5-1	TRBD2	TRBJ2-1	TGCGCCAGCAACCTAGGGACTAGCGCCTACAATGAGCAGTTCTTC	CASNLGTSAYNEQFF
once	TRBV2	TRBD1	TRBJ1-2	TGTGCCATTGACAGGGACTCCCAACTCCCTAACTATGGCTACACCTTC	CAIDRDSQLPNYGYTF
-	TRBV2	-	TRBJ1-5	TGTGCCAGCAGTGGGGACAATCAGCCCCAGCATTTT	CASSGDNQPQHF
-	TRBV7-9	TRBD1	TRBJ1-1	TGTGCCAGCAGTTACCGACAGGGTTCGAACACTGAAGCTTTCTTT	CASSYRQGSNTEAFF
-	TRBV28	TRBD2	TRBJ2-7	TGTGCCGCCACCCGGACTAGCGGGTCCTACGAGCAGTACTTC	CAATRTSGSYEQYF
-	TRBV4-3	-	TRBJ2-1	TGCGCCAGCAGCCATGGATGGTACCAGGGAATCTACAATGAGCAGTTCTTC	CASSHGWYQGIYNEQFF
once	TRBV6-1	-	TRBJ1-5	TGTGCCAGCAGGTTAAATCAGCCCCAGCATTTT	CASRLNQPQHF
-	TRBV2	-	TRBJ2-7	TGTGCCAGCAGAGAAGGGACAGCCGCGGGGTGGCAGTACTTC	CASREGTAAGWQYF
-	TRBV4-1	-	TRBJ2-7	TGCGCCAGCAGCCCCACGACTAGACCTTACGAGCAGTACTTC	CASSPTTRPYEQYF
once	TRBV5-1	-	TRBJ1-1	TGCGCCAGCAGCTTGGAAAATAAGGGAATGAACACTGAAGCTTTCTTT	CASSLENKGMNTEAFF
-	TRBV7-9	TRBD1	TRBJ1-4	TGTGCCAGCAGCCCTCTTTTGGACAGGGGAACTAATGAAAAACTGTTTTTT	CASSPLLDRGTNEKLFF
-	TRBV19	TRBD1	TRBJ1-2	TGTGCCAGTACCCTGGACAGGGGGCTAGATGGCTACACCTTC	CASTLDRGLDGYTF
-	TRBV19	-	TRBJ1-1	TGTGCCAGTAGTATAGGGGAAGTCATCCCGAACACTGAAGCTTTCTTT	CASSIGEVIPNTEAFF
-	TRBV7-9	-	TRBJ2-3	TGTGCCAGCAGCTTAGCTCGGGTCAGGGGCACAGATACGCAGTATTTT	CASSLARVRGTDTQYF
-	TRBV2	TRBD2	TRBJ2-5	TGTGCCAGCAGTGAAGGGTTTAGCGGGGGGACCCAGTACTTC	CASSEGFSGGTQYF
once	TRBV5-1	-	TRBJ2-3	TGCGCCAGCCACGACAGCTCTAGCACAGATACGCAGTATTTT	CASHDSSSTDTQYF
-	TRBV7-9	-	TRBJ2-2	TGTGCCAGCAGTATCGGCAAGGGTCTCAGGCTCGGGGAGCTGTTTTTT	CASSIGKGLRLGELFF
-	TRBV6-5	-	TRBJ2-7	TGTGCCAGCAGAACTCCGGGACAAGGCTACGAGCAGTACTTC	CASRTPGQGYEQYF
-	TRBV28	TRBD2	TRBJ2-1	TGTGCCAGCAGTTCTAGCCCCGGGACTAGCGGGAGGGCCTTCAATGAGCAGTTCTTC	CASSSSPGTSGRAFNEQFF
-	TRBV6-5	-	TRBJ2-7	TGTGCCAGCAGTCGGGGTCTGGGAACGTCCGAGCAGTACTTC	CASSRGLGTSEQYF
-	TRBV29-1	-	TRBJ1-1	TGCAGCGGCGGACAGTACCTCACTGAAGCTTTCTTT	CSGGQYLTEAFF
-	TRBV10-2	-	TRBJ1-1	TGCGCCAGCAGTGATTATTCGGAGGGGAGCACTGAAGCTTTCTTT	CASSDYSEGSTEAFF
-	TRBV18	TRBD2	TRBJ2-1	TGTGCCAGCTCACCACTGCCCAGCGGGAGTATGGATGAGCAGTTCTTC	CASSPLPSGSMDEQFF
-	TRBV28	TRBD1	TRBJ1-3	TGTGCCAGCATACGTGACAGGGGGCGGGTGGGCACCATATATTTT	CASIRDRGRVGTIYF
-	TRBV18	-	TRBJ2-5	TGTGCCAGCTCACCACAGGCGGCCGGGGGCCGGTGGGAGACCCAGTACTTC	CASSPQAAGGRWETQYF
-	TRBV27	TRBD1	TRBJ1-1	TGTGCCAGCAGTCCCGATCCGGCGGGACAGTTGAACACTGAAGCTTTCTTT	CASSPDPAGQLNTEAFF
once	TRBV7-2	-	TRBJ2-1	TGTGCCAGCAGCACCAAGACCGGGACCGTCGGTCAGTTCTTC	CASSTKTGTVGQFF